This TCR beta chain was sequenced during a study of T cells after yellow fever vaccination. Comment on this clonotype: Antigen unknown.

This CDR3 comprises 14 residues. Trimming stripped 9 bases from V and 1 base from J, with 10 bases between. TCRdb itself ran the 5' RACE reads through MiXCR, one entry per CDR3 protein. The sample records around 500,000 distinct CDR3 sequences, 21% being singletons. Study-level results: Of the clonotypes, a small share occurred in both CD4 and CD8 compartments. Secondary responses were weaker yet peaked faster, day 5 versus 15. Subsequent to the booster, the majority of primary-vaccination clones reappeared (roughly 96% CD4, about 90% CD8). From the bulk population, abundant clonotypes could contaminate and appear within FACS-sorted repertoires.

This TCR was recovered from a man aged 18 to 30 who received the YFV17D yellow fever vaccine. The chain couples TRBV12-3 or TRBV12-4 to TRBJ1-6; D is possibly TRBD1 (5 bases). The sequences come from PBMCs, collected about 21 days after the first yellow fever vaccination. CDR3 protein: CASSGTSYNSPLHF. The CDR3 bases are TGTGCCAGTAGCGGGACTTCCTATAATTCACCCCTCCACTTT.